A selection of T cell receptor beta chains follows, all from one sample in a study of blood T cell repertoires in COVID-19. Sequencing used immunoSEQ multiplex PCR; TCRdb keeps in-frame clones, though not all of them. Of 250,000 to 300,000 clones in the sample, around 92% were seen once. The sample taken for sequencing was PBMCs or T cells enriched from blood (not recorded which). The receptor set was obtained from a woman aged 60-75 years who had recovered from COVID-19. Each CDR3 is given without its conserved first and last residue. Fields, in order: CDR3 protein, clone size, V gene. The size of a clone is reported for some rows only, either as once, few or many, or as a class for expanded clones.

ASSYIAGTSYEQY - TRBV7-2
ASSPQGQGHQPQH - TRBV18
ASSFSAPNEKLF - TRBV19
ASSVGQNQPQH - TRBV9
ASSGGQPDFSYEQY - TRBV7-9
ASSLGAADAF once TRBV5-1
ASSYRGKDEYEQY - TRBV4-1
ASSMPHQGRAEAF - TRBV19
ASSLDRGTYGYT - TRBV5-8
ASSVGQGRGYEQY - TRBV9
ASSLKGQGAPGTEAF - TRBV4-2
AISAQAGVGTDTQY - TRBV10-3
SVLTGGAFTGELF - TRBV29-1
ASSLGGSWNTGELF once TRBV7-9
ASKPGQRESPLH once TRBV28
SASQLGTESYNEQF - TRBV20-1
ASSLGRTGFVAEAF - TRBV5-5